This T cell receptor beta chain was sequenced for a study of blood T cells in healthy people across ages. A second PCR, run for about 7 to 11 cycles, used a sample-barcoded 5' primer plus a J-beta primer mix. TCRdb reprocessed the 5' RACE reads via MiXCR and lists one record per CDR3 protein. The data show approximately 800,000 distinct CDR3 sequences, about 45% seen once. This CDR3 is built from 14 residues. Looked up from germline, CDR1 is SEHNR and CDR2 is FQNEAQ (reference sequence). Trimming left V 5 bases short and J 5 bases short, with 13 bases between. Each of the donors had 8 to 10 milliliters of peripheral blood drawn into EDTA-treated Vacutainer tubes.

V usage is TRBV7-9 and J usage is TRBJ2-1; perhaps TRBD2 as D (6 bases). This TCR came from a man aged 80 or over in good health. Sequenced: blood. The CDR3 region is CASSVGGNHNEQFF. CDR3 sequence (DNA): TGTGCCAGCAGCGTTGGCGGGAATCACAATGAGCAGTTCTTC.